The 23 T cell receptor beta chains presented below share a single source sample, sequenced in a study of blood T cell repertoires in COVID-19 (dated by TCRdb to 2020 to 2021). Libraries were prepared through the immunoSEQ multiplex PCR assay. TCRdb carries this immuneACCESS record with in-frame sequences only. Its versions omit some clonotypes, under half of them owing to an unresolved V gene in the studies checked, with the rest unexplained. Within this sample are under 250,000 clones, with 70% to 80% of them counted one time only. The leading ten clones occupy approximately 5.9% of the sample. The sequenced sample consisted of peripheral blood. The receptors originated from a woman between 40 and 55 years old with COVID-19, enrolled during active disease.

V usage is TRBV19 and J usage is TRBJ2-1; D unclear. The CDR3 length is 12 residues. Germline V lookup: CDR1 LNHDA, CDR2 SQIVND (reference sequence). The V end was cut by 10 bases, the J end by 7 bases, with 14 bases between. For the CDR3, the DNA is TGTGCCACCCGAACCGTTCAGAATGAGCAGTTCTTC. Its protein is CATRTVQNEQFF.

J is TRBJ2-7 and V is TRBV28; D is undetermined. Germline V gene sequence: CDR1 MDHEN, CDR2 SYDVKM. Trimming took 5 bases from V and 0 from J, leaving 11 bases between them. There are 14 residues in the CDR3. Written as DNA, the CDR3 is TGTGCCAGCAGTCCGGCTCCGGGCTCCTACGAGCAGTACTTC. It yields the protein CASSPAPGSYEQYF.

The rearrangement links TRBV6-2 or TRBV6-3 to TRBJ2-3, with 12 bases matching TRBD2. The CDR3 is 16 residues long. CDR1 and CDR2 (germline): MNHEY, SVGEGT. Germline trimming cut 0 bases from V and 7 bases from J; bases unmatched to any gene: 5. The CDR3 spells CASSYSSGLAGNTQYF. The CDR3 bases are TGTGCCAGCAGTTACTCGAGCGGACTAGCGGGGAATACGCAGTATTTT.

The chain combines TRBV5-1 with TRBJ2-1; TRBD2 aligns across 9 bases. The CDR3 contains 17 residues. The germline CDR1 and CDR2 sequences are SGHRS and YFSETQ. V lost 2 bases, J lost 7 bases, and 13 bases stayed unmatched. CDR3 in amino acids: CASSFPREGPSLNEQFF. The CDR3 DNA follows: TGCGCCAGCAGCTTTCCGCGGGAGGGCCCTAGCTTAAATGAGCAGTTCTTC.

V usage is TRBV29-1 and J usage is TRBJ1-3, with TRBD1 as a possible D gene (6 bases). V was pared by 6 bases and J by 4 bases, with 19 bases between. Germline CDR1 SQVTM, CDR2 ANQGSEA. There are 15 residues in the CDR3. Here the CDR3 DNA reads TGCAGCGTGACTTACAGGGACGGTGGGGGAAACACCATATATTTT. As protein: CSVTYRDGGGNTIYF.

The rearrangement uses TRBV30 and TRBJ1-1; a weak D match, TRBD1 (6 bases). CDR1 and CDR2 (germline): GTSNPN, SVGIG (reference sequence). The length of the CDR3 is 13 residues. Trimming removed 0 bases from V and 14 bases from J, with 19 bases in between. CDR3 bases: TGTGCCTGGAGTGTACTGCGGGGGGCAGGTACCTTCTTT. It translates to CAWSVLRGAGTFF.

The chain has TRBV20-1 and TRBJ2-4, with D unresolved. CDR3 length: 10 residues. The germline V gene encodes CDR1 DFQATT and CDR2 SNEGSKA (reference sequence). V was shortened by 7 bases and J by 3 bases, with 4 bases between the two germline ends. The CDR3 spells CSGSKNIQYF. In DNA form, the CDR3 reads TGCAGTGGGAGCAAAAACATTCAGTACTTC.

The V and J genes are TRBV2 and TRBJ1-2, with a weak D call TRBD1 (5 bases). V lost 9 bases to trimming and J lost 3 bases, with 11 bases between them. Germline V gives CDR1 SNHLY, CDR2 FYNNEI. CDR3 length: 12 residues. CDR3 sequence: CARGHYDYGYTF. CDR3 coding DNA: TGTGCCAGGGGGCATTACGACTATGGCTACACCTTC. The whole variable domain, filled in from reference TRBV2 and TRBJ1-2, reads EPEVTQTPSHQVTQMGQEVILRCVPISNHLYFYWYRQILGQKVEFLVSFYNNEISEKSEIFDDQFSVERPDGSNFTLKIRSTKLEDSAMYFCARGHYDYGYTFGSGTRLTVV.

This clone was observed a handful of times. The chain couples TRBV11-3 to TRBJ2-5; maybe TRBD1 (6 bases). V lost 2 bases to trimming and J lost 7 bases, with 14 bases between them. The V gene's germline CDR1 is SGHNT and CDR2 YENEEA. CDR3 length: 14 amino acids. Here the CDR3 DNA reads TGTGCCAGCAGCTTACGTGGGGGCCTCGGGACCCAGTACTTC. This gives the protein CASSLRGGLGTQYF.

The J gene is TRBJ2-2, the V gene TRBV3-1 (or the pseudogene TRBV3-2), with 9 bases fitting TRBD2. V was pared by 6 bases and J by 7 bases, with 9 bases of the junction left unmatched. Looked up from germline, CDR1 is LGHDT and CDR2 is YNNKEL (reference sequence). The CDR3 runs 15 residues. This CDR3 is CASRRSGSTSGELFF. CDR3 DNA: TGTGCCAGCAGGCGTAGCGGGAGTACAAGCGGGGAGCTGTTTTTT.

The V call is TRBV10-1, the J call TRBJ2-1; TRBD2 aligns across 7 bases. With 6 bases clipped from V and 2 bases from J, the junction kept 4 bases outside the gene matches. CDR1 WNHNN and CDR2 SYGVQD come from the germline V gene (reference sequence). The CDR3 has 14 amino acids. The CDR3 DNA sequence: TGCGCCAGCAGCCCTAGCGGTCCCTACAATGAGCAGTTCTTC. Amino acids: CASSPSGPYNEQFF.

This clone has a single count. The chain joins TRBV5-1 to TRBJ2-2; no reliable D call. Germline assignment: CDR1 SGHRS and CDR2 YFSETQ. V was shortened by 5 bases and J by 1 base, with 12 bases between the two germline ends. The CDR3 contains 15 residues. For the CDR3, the DNA is TGCGCCAGCAGGGTGGAGACGGGGAACACCGGGGAGCTGTTTTTT. Translation: CASRVETGNTGELFF.

V is TRBV29-1 and J is TRBJ2-1, with 11 bases lining up with TRBD1. The CDR3 consists of 12 residues. Per germline, CDR1 SQVTM and CDR2 ANQGSEA. The CDR3 sequence is CTTGQGGNEQFF. CDR3 nucleotide sequence: TGCACAACGGGACAGGGGGGGAATGAGCAGTTCTTC.

This chain links TRBV13 with TRBJ1-6; TRBD1 matches at 9 bases. The V segment lost 5 bases and the J segment 7 bases; nucleotides outside the gene matches: 12. Germline V gene data show CDR1 as PRHDT and CDR2 as FYEKMQ (reference sequence). The CDR3 extends over 17 amino acids. The CDR3, as DNA: TGTGCCAGCAGCACCACCAGGACAGGGGCTAGAAATTCACCCCTCCACTTT. Amino acid sequence: CASSTTRTGARNSPLHF.

The gene calls are TRBV7-9 and TRBJ1-1, with TRBD1 as a possible D gene (5 bases). V lost 7 bases to trimming and J lost 2 bases, with 17 bases between them. The V gene's germline CDR1 is SEHNR and CDR2 FQNEAQ (reference sequence). The CDR3 runs to 15 residues. Here the CDR3 reads CASIARTPLNTEAFF. The CDR3 bases are TGTGCCAGCATCGCAAGGACACCTCTAAACACTGAAGCTTTCTTT.

This sequence joins TRBV5-1 and TRBJ1-2, with TRBD1 matching 7 bases. Germline CDR1 and CDR2: SGHRS and YFSETQ. V lost 4 bases and J lost 4; bases outside the gene matches: 4. CDR3 size: 13 residues. CDR3 residues: CASSPDRVYGYTF. CDR3 sequence (DNA): TGCGCCAGCAGCCCCGACAGGGTCTATGGCTACACCTTC.

The J gene is TRBJ2-3, the V gene TRBV6-5; tentatively, D is TRBD2 (6 bases). The V end was cut by 10 bases, the J end by 2 bases, with 16 bases between. Germline assignment: CDR1 MNHEY and CDR2 SVGAGI. This CDR3 contains 14 residues. CDR3 nucleotides: TGTGCCACTAGTGCCCGGGGGATCACAGATACGCAGTATTTT. Translation gives CATSARGITDTQYF.

This clone was counted a single time. The CDR3 DNA sequence: TGTGCCAGCAGTTCAGGACTAGTGGAGTACGAGCAGTACTTC. It codes for CASSSGLVEYEQYF. V gene TRBV6-6 combines with J gene TRBJ2-7; 7 nucleotides agree with TRBD2. CDR1 MNHNY and CDR2 SVGAGI come from the germline V gene (reference sequence). The ends lost 4 bases at V and 4 bases at J; junction bases unmatched: 7. The CDR3 extends over 14 amino acids.

The chain recombines TRBV19 with TRBJ1-2; 10 bases are a match to TRBD1. V lost 6 bases and J lost 7; bases outside the gene matches: 8. This CDR3 has 14 amino acids. Germline V gives CDR1 LNHDA, CDR2 SQIVND (reference sequence). CDR3 sequence (DNA): TGTGCCAGTAGCCTCGACAGGGGGCAGGGTGGCTACACCTTC. Translated, it gives CASSLDRGQGGYTF.

This clone came up once. The J gene is TRBJ2-1, the V gene TRBV19, with a weak D call TRBD2 (6 bases). CDR3 size: 15 residues. Germline loops: CDR1 LNHDA, CDR2 SQIVND (reference sequence). Trimming shortened V by 1 base and J by 7 bases, and 14 bases separated the two germline ends. This chain's CDR3 is CASSIGLTRRNEQFF. For the CDR3, the DNA is TGTGCCAGTAGTATAGGCCTGACTAGGCGGAATGAGCAGTTCTTC.

The CDR3 reads CASSSRQGASGKEKLFF. The CDR3 DNA sequence: TGTGCCAGTAGTTCAAGACAGGGGGCGTCGGGAAAGGAAAAACTGTTTTTT. The chain employs TRBV19 and TRBJ1-4; TRBD1 matches 10 bases. Losses at the gene ends were 5 bases for V and 8 bases for J; bases not matched to a gene: 14. The CDR3 is made up of 17 amino acids. CDR1 and CDR2 from the germline V gene are LNHDA and SQIVND (reference sequence). The full variable domain, its missing parts supplied by reference TRBV19 and TRBJ1-4, is DGGITQSPKYLFRKEGQNVTLSCEQNLNHDAMYWYRQDPGQGLRLIYYSQIVNDFQKGDIAEGYSVSREKKESFPLTVTSAQKNPTAFYLCASSSRQGASGKEKLFFGSGTQLSVL.

This sequence joins TRBV7-6 and TRBJ2-7; D is possibly TRBD2 (5 bases). The germline gives CDR1 SGHVS, CDR2 FNYEAQ. Trimming stripped 1 base from V and 1 base from J, with 11 bases between. This CDR3 contains 15 residues. Here the CDR3 DNA reads TGTGCCAGCAGCTTAGGCCCGGGGAATTCCTACGAGCAGTACTTC. It yields the protein CASSLGPGNSYEQYF.

The chain uses TRBV7-9 and TRBJ1-1, with a weak D call TRBD1 (5 bases). This CDR3 contains 14 residues. The germline V gene encodes CDR1 SEHNR and CDR2 FQNEAQ (reference sequence). The V and J ends lost 5 bases and 4 bases respectively, with 14 bases between them. CDR3 region: CASSLRRVLTEAFF. The CDR3 DNA reads as TGTGCCAGCAGCCTCCGCAGGGTTCTCACTGAAGCTTTCTTT.